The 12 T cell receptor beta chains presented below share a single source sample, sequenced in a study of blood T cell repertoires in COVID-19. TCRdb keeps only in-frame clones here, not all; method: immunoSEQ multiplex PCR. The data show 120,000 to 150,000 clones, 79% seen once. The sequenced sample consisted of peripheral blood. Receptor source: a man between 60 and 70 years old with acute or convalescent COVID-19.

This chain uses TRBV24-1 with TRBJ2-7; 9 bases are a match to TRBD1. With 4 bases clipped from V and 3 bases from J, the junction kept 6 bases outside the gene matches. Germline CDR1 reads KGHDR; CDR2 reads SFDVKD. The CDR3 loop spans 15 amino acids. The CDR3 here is CATSETGTGSYEQYF. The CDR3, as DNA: TGTGCCACCAGTGAAACCGGGACAGGGAGCTACGAGCAGTACTTC.

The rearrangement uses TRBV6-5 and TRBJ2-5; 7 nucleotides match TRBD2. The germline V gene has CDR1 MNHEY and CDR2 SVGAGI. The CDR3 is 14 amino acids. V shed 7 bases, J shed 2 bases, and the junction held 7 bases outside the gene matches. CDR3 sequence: CASTPPGLQETQYF. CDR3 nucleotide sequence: TGTGCCAGCACACCCCCGGGACTACAAGAGACCCAGTACTTC.

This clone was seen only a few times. CDR3 nucleotides: TGTGCCAGCAGCGCCGGGACTAGCGGGGGGCGCGACGAGCAGTACTTC. It translates to CASSAGTSGGRDEQYF. The rearrangement links TRBV9 to TRBJ2-7; 15 bases fit TRBD2. The CDR3 covers 16 residues. Looked up from germline, CDR1 is SGDLS and CDR2 is YYNGEE. V lost 3 bases, J lost 5 bases, and 6 bases stayed unmatched.

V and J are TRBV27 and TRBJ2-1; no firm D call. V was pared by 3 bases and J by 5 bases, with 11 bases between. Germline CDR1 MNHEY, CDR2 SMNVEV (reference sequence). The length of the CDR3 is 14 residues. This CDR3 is CASSFAPPNNEQFF. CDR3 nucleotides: TGTGCCAGCAGTTTCGCCCCTCCTAACAATGAGCAGTTCTTC.

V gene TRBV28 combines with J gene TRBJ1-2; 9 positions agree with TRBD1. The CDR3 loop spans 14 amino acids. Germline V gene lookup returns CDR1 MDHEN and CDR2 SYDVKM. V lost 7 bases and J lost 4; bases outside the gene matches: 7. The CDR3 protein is CASTPLQGAYGYTF. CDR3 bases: TGTGCCAGCACCCCACTACAGGGGGCCTATGGCTACACCTTC.

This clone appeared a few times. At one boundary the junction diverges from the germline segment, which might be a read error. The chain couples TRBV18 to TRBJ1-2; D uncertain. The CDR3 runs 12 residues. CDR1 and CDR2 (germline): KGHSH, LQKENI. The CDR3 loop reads CASSSPTSGYTF. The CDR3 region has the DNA TGTGCCAGCTCATCACCGACATCCGGCTACACCTTC.

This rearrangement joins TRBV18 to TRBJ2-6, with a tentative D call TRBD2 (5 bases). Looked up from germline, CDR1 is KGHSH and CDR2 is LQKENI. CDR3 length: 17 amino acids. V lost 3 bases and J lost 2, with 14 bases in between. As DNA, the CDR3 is TGTGCCAGCTCACCCCCCCGGGGAGAAGCTGGGGCCAACGTCCTGACTTTC. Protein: CASSPPRGEAGANVLTF.

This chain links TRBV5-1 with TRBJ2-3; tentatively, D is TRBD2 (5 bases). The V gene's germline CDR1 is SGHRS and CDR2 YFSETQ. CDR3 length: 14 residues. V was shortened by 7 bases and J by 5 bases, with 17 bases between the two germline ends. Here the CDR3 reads CASRGRIAGDTQYF. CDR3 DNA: TGCGCCAGCCGCGGTAGAATTGCGGGAGATACGCAGTATTTT.

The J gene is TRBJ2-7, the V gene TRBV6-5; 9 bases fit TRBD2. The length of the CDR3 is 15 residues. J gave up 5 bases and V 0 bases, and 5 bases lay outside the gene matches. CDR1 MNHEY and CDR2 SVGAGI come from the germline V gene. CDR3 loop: CASSYSELAGHEQYF. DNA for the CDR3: TGTGCCAGCAGTTACTCGGAACTAGCGGGCCACGAGCAGTACTTC.

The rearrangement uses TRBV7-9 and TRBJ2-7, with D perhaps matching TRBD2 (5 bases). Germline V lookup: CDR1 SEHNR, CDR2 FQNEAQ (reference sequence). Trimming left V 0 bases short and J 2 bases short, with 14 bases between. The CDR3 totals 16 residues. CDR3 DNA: TGTGCCAGCAGCTTAGCGAGGGCAGGCACAACCTACGAGCAGTACTTC. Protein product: CASSLARAGTTYEQYF. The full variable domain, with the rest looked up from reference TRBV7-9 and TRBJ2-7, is DTGVSQNPRHKITKRGQNVTFRCDPISEHNRLYWYRQTLGQGPEFLTYFQNEAQLEKSRLLSDRFSAERPKGSFSTLEIQRTEQGDSAMYLCASSLARAGTTYEQYFGPGTRLTVT.

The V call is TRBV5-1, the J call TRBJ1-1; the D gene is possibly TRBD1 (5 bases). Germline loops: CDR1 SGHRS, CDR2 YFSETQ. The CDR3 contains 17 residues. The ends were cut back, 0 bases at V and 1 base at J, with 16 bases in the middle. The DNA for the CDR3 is TGCGCCAGCAGCTTGGGTCAGGGCTTGAGAGGGAACACTGAAGCTTTCTTT. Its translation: CASSLGQGLRGNTEAFF.

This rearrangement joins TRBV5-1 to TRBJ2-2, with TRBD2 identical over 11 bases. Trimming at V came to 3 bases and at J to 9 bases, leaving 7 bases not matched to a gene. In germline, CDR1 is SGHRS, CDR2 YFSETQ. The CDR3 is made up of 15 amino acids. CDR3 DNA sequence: TGCGCCAGCAGCTCGGCGGGACTAGCGGCCCGGGAGCTGTTTTTT. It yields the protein CASSSAGLAARELFF. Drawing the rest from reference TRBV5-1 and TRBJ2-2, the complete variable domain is KAGVTQTPRYLIKTRGQQVTLSCSPISGHRSVSWYQQTPGQGLQFLFEYFSETQRNKGNFPGRFSGRQFSNSRSEMNVSTLELGDSALYLCASSSAGLAARELFFGEGSRLTVL.